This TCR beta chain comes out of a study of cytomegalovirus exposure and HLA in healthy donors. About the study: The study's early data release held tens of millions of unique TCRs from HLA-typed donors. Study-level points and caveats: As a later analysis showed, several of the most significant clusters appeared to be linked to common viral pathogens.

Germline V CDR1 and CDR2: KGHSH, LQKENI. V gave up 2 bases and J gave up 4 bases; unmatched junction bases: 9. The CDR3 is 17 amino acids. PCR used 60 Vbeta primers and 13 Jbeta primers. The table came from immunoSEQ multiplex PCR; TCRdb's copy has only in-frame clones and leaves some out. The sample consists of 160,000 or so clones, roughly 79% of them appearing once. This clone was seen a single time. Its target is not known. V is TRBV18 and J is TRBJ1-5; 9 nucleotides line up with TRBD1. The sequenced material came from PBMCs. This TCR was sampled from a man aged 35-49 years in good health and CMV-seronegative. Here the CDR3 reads CASSPMQQGAGNQPQHF. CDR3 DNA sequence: TGTGCCAGCTCACCAATGCAACAGGGGGCAGGGAATCAGCCCCAGCATTTT.